This T cell receptor (beta chain) was sequenced in a study of CD8 T cells in ankylosing spondylitis. Study-wide points: Reportedly, significant enrichment of disease-linked clones occurred in matched ankylosing spondylitis synovial fluid. Typical of ankylosing spondylitis blood, it appeared, was a TCR beta motif of under 10 highly homologous variants.

This clonotype was counted many times. No antigen is known for it. Each TCR beta library was made by quantitative 5'-RACE that incorporated molecular barcodes. TCRdb itself ran the 5' RACE reads through MiXCR, one entry per CDR3 protein. The sample has roughly 30,000 distinct CDR3 sequences, 30% seen once. Germline V gene data show CDR1 as DFQATT and CDR2 as SNEGSKA (reference sequence). The CDR3 spans 13 residues. V lost 5 bases and J lost 3, with 13 bases in between. J is TRBJ1-1 and V is TRBV20-1, with a tentative D call TRBD1 (6 bases). The sequence was obtained from a male donor with ankylosing spondylitis. The specimen sequenced was synovial fluid, either unsorted or a sorted T cell fraction (not recorded which). The CDR3 DNA is TGCAGTGCTCGCCCACAGGGACACACTGAAGCTTTCTTT. Translated, it gives CSARPQGHTEAFF.